What follows is one T cell receptor beta chain and its context. The junction shows a germline mismatch at one end, possibly a read error. This sample's RNA came from whole unsorted tissue. This non-tumor lung sample came from over 3 cm beyond the tumor edge. A modified ARM-PCR protocol with three rounds of nested PCR amplified TCRbeta. From the multiplex PCR reads, TCRdb called clonotypes with MiXCR, one entry per CDR3 protein. This table has more than 55,000 distinct CDR3 sequences, around 61% appearing once. The data were obtained in a study of tumor and adjacent non-tumor tissue in lung cancer. Study in general: The cohort had 12 to 13 adenocarcinoma, 2 squamous cell and 1 small cell patients.

This receptor was taken from a man between 65 and 85 years old with non-small cell lung cancer. The sequenced sample consisted of distant non-tumor lung tissue.

The CDR3 DNA sequence: TGTACCAGCAGAGACAGGAGGGAAAACAATGAGCAGTTCTTC. This encodes CTSRDRRENNEQFF. This chain uses TRBV4-2 with TRBJ2-1; D possibly uses TRBD1 or TRBD2 (6 bases each). Germline V gene sequence: CDR1 LGHNA, CDR2 YNFKEQ. The CDR3 has 14 amino acids.